Listed below are T cell receptor beta chains from one sample, sequenced in a study of human T cells and chemical hapten exposure. TCRdb fed the RACE reads into MiXCR, producing one record per CDR3 protein. This table holds under 200,000 distinct CDR3 sequences, 25% to 30% found once. The specimen comprised whole blood, sampled in connection with sensitization to the hapten diphenylcyclopropenone (DPC). These receptors came from a woman in her 30s with alopecia areata. Some clones in this sample may be carry-over from other donors' samples. The CDR3 runs from the conserved cysteine through the conserved F or W. The D gene is left open where the match is weak. Clone size is stated in some rows and not others, as once, few, many or a class when expanded.

clone_size	d_call	cdr3_length	v_call	j_call	cdr3_aa	cdr3_nt
.	.	14	TRBV4-1	TRBJ2-7	CASSHAGTQREQYF	TGCGCCAGCAGCCATGCCGGGACCCAAAGGGAGCAGTACTTC
few	.	17	TRBV12-3/TRBV12-4	TRBJ2-7	CASTPWVGLRTFLEQYF	TGTGCCAGCACTCCTTGGGTCGGACTCCGAACCTTTCTCGAGCAGTACTTC
few	.	15	TRBV4-1	TRBJ1-2	CASSPQVSSLYGYTF	TGCGCCAGCAGCCCACAAGTTTCGTCCCTCTATGGCTACACCTTC
few	.	13	TRBV7-9	TRBJ1-2	CASSLGQFYGYTF	TGTGCCAGCAGCTTAGGACAGTTCTATGGCTACACCTTC
.	.	14	TRBV6-1	TRBJ2-1	CASSEVVSYNEQFF	TGTGCCAGCAGTGAAGTAGTCAGCTACAATGAGCAGTTCTTC
.	TRBD2	17	TRBV28	TRBJ2-7	CASSLWGLADSFYEQYF	TGTGCCAGCAGTTTATGGGGACTAGCGGACAGCTTCTACGAGCAGTACTTC
.	.	10	TRBV20-1	TRBJ2-5	CSPVEETQYF	TGCAGTCCGGTGGAAGAGACCCAGTACTTC
.	.	17	TRBV28	TRBJ1-5	CASSLLSLGVSNQPQHF	TGTGCCAGCAGTTTATTGTCGCTCGGGGTTAGCAATCAGCCCCAGCATTTT
.	.	13	TRBV20-1	TRBJ2-1	CSASDPSYNEQFF	TGCAGTGCTAGCGACCCCTCCTACAATGAGCAGTTCTTC
.	TRBD1	14	TRBV11-2	TRBJ1-3	CASTHRGSGNTIYF	TGTGCCAGCACCCACAGGGGGTCTGGAAACACCATATATTTT
.	.	17	TRBV4-3	TRBJ2-3	CASSQEGGGRGTDTQYF	TGCGCCAGCAGCCAAGAGGGGGGGGGCCGAGGCACAGATACGCAGTATTTT
.	.	12	TRBV10-3	TRBJ2-7	CAISDLVYEQYF	TGTGCCATCAGTGATCTGGTTTACGAGCAGTACTTC
.	.	15	TRBV4-3	TRBJ2-7	CASSLERTGIYEQYF	TGCGCCAGCAGCCTAGAGAGAACAGGGATTTACGAGCAGTACTTC
.	.	12	TRBV29-1	TRBJ2-5	CSVEDSGETQYF	TGCAGCGTTGAAGACTCAGGAGAGACCCAGTACTTC
many	TRBD2	16	TRBV6-2/TRBV6-3	TRBJ2-1	CASSPLAGEIYNEQFF	TGTGCCAGCAGTCCACTAGCGGGAGAAATCTACAATGAGCAGTTCTTC
many	.	16	TRBV28	TRBJ2-5	CASSSVSLLYQETQYF	TGTGCCAGCAGTTCGGTTTCCTTACTGTACCAAGAGACCCAGTACTTC
once	.	14	TRBV28	TRBJ1-1	CASSFGGTSTEAFF	TGTGCCAGCAGTTTCGGGGGAACGAGTACTGAAGCTTTCTTT
many	TRBD2	15	TRBV6-2/TRBV6-3	TRBJ2-7	CASTTGSSGSYEQYF	TGTGCCAGCACCACGGGGTCCAGCGGGAGCTACGAGCAGTACTTC
.	.	14	TRBV6-1	TRBJ1-5	CASRETASNQPQHF	TGTGCCAGCAGGGAGACGGCTAGCAATCAGCCCCAGCATTTT
.	TRBD1	13	TRBV29-1	TRBJ1-2	CSVAHDRGWGYTF	TGCAGCGTCGCCCATGACAGGGGTTGGGGCTACACCTTC
.	.	16	TRBV6-1	TRBJ1-3	CASSSAPGDTGNTIYF	TGTGCCAGCAGTTCTGCTCCGGGGGATACTGGAAACACCATATATTTT
.	TRBD2	19	TRBV11-2	TRBJ2-5	CASSLKAGGAFYYQETQYF	TGTGCCAGCAGCCTAAAAGCGGGGGGGGCCTTTTATTACCAAGAGACCCAGTACTTC
few	.	12	TRBV7-2	TRBJ2-3	CASSLGGVRQYF	TGTGCCAGCAGCTTAGGAGGGGTCAGGCAGTATTTT
.	TRBD1	14	TRBV20-1	TRBJ1-4	CSAKENTGAEKLFF	TGCAGTGCTAAGGAAAACACAGGGGCTGAAAAACTGTTTTTT
.	.	13	TRBV4-3	TRBJ2-7	CASSQGLSGGQYF	TGCGCCAGCAGCCAAGGCCTCAGTGGGGGGCAGTACTTC
.	TRBD1	15	TRBV6-2/TRBV6-3	TRBJ1-5	CASSARDRDDQPQHF	TGTGCCAGCAGTGCCCGGGACAGGGACGATCAGCCCCAGCATTTT
.	.	13	TRBV6-6	TRBJ2-5	CAPPGPYQETQYF	TGTGCCCCCCCGGGACCGTACCAAGAGACCCAGTACTTC
few	.	12	TRBV24-1	TRBJ2-1	CATSDLVEGEFF	TGTGCCACCAGTGATTTGGTGGAGGGGGAGTTCTTC
once	.	12	TRBV20-1	TRBJ2-7	CSASSPTHEQYF	TGCAGTGCTAGCTCCCCCACTCACGAGCAGTACTTC
.	.	13	TRBV29-1	TRBJ2-5	CSVEIGIQETQYF	TGCAGCGTTGAAATCGGAATACAAGAGACCCAGTACTTC
few	.	12	TRBV28	TRBJ2-3	CASSQRPDTQYF	TGTGCCAGCAGTCAAAGGCCGGATACGCAGTATTTT
.	.	15	TRBV5-4	TRBJ2-5	CASSLRTAPQETQYF	TGTGCCAGCAGCCTACGGACGGCCCCCCAAGAGACCCAGTACTTC
.	TRBD1	18	TRBV5-1	TRBJ2-5	CASSEDRGRLTKQETQYF	TGCGCCAGCAGCGAAGACAGGGGGCGGCTGACAAAACAAGAGACCCAGTACTTC
.	.	14	TRBV20-1	TRBJ1-3	CSVTADLSGNTIYF	TGCAGTGTTACGGCTGACCTCTCTGGAAACACCATATATTTT
few	.	15	TRBV6-1	TRBJ2-7	CASKEGEGLTYEQYF	TGTGCCAGCAAGGAAGGCGAGGGGCTCACCTACGAGCAGTACTTC
.	TRBD1	14	TRBV5-1	TRBJ2-3	CASSERTGPDTQYF	TGCGCCAGCAGCGAGAGGACAGGGCCAGATACGCAGTATTTT
.	.	15	TRBV7-9	TRBJ1-1	CASSLGGGVNTEAFF	TGTGCCAGCAGCTTAGGAGGGGGGGTGAACACTGAAGCTTTCTTT
.	TRBD1	14	TRBV10-3	TRBJ1-1	CAIRRDRSNTEAFF	TGTGCCATCAGAAGGGACAGATCAAACACTGAAGCTTTCTTT
.	.	17	TRBV11-2	TRBJ1-1	CASSLDLQRGRDTEAFF	TGTGCCAGCAGCTTAGATCTTCAGAGGGGCCGGGACACTGAAGCTTTCTTT
.	TRBD2	17	TRBV3-1	TRBJ2-3	CASSQGGLAGGMDTQYF	TGTGCCAGCAGCCAAGGAGGACTAGCGGGAGGGATGGATACGCAGTATTTT
.	.	15	TRBV7-2	TRBJ1-5	CASSRNSNSNQPQHF	TGTGCCAGCAGCCGGAACAGTAATAGCAATCAGCCCCAGCATTTT
few	TRBD1	16	TRBV7-2	TRBJ1-1	CASSSKPGTANTEAFF	TGTGCCAGCAGCTCCAAACCCGGGACAGCGAACACTGAAGCTTTCTTT
.	.	13	TRBV28	TRBJ2-7	CASSSVPYYEQYF	TGTGCCAGCAGTTCCGTCCCCTACTACGAGCAGTACTTC
.	.	15	TRBV24-1	TRBJ2-2	CATTSTWGNTGELFF	TGTGCCACCACCTCCACATGGGGGAACACCGGGGAGCTGTTTTTT
.	TRBD1	14	TRBV28	TRBJ2-7	CASTRQGAPYEQYF	TGTGCCAGCACTAGACAGGGGGCCCCCTACGAGCAGTACTTC
.	.	15	TRBV28	TRBJ2-5	CASSKPGLGLQTQYF	TGTGCCAGCAGTAAACCGGGCTTGGGGCTCCAGACCCAGTACTTC
.	.	13	TRBV28	TRBJ1-2	CASSYTGTRGYTF	TGTGCCAGCAGTTACACAGGGACGCGGGGCTACACCTTC
.	.	14	TRBV20-1	TRBJ1-1	CSARALTQNTEAFF	TGCAGTGCCAGGGCCCTGACACAGAACACTGAAGCTTTCTTT
few	TRBD1	15	TRBV9	TRBJ2-1	CASSPEGDRYNEQFF	TGTGCCAGCAGCCCGGAAGGGGACAGGTACAATGAGCAGTTCTTC
.	TRBD1	15	TRBV4-3	TRBJ2-5	CASSQVPDRGETQYF	TGCGCCAGCAGCCAAGTACCGGACAGGGGAGAGACCCAGTACTTC
.	.	14	TRBV5-1	TRBJ1-1	CASRIQDAGTEAFF	TGCGCCAGCAGGATACAGGACGCCGGCACTGAAGCTTTCTTT